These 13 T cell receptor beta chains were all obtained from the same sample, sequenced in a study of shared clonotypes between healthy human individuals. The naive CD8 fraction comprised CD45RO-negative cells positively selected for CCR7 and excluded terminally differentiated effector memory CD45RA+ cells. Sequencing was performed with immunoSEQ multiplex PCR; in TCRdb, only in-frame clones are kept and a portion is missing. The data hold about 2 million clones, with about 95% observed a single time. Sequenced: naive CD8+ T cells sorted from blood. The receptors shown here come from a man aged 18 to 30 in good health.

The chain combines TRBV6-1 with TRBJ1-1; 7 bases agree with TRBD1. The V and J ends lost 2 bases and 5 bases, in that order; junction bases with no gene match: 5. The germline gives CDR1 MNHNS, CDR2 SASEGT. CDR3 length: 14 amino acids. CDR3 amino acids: CASSENRGMTEAFF. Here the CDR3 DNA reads TGTGCCAGCAGTGAAAACAGGGGCATGACTGAAGCTTTCTTT.

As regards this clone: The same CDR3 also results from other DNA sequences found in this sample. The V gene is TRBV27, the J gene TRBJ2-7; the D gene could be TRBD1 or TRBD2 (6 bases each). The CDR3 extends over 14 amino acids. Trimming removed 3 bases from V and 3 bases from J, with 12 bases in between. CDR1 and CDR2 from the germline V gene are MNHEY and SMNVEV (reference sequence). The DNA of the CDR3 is TGTGCCAGCAGTTTGGCCGGGGGCGGCTACGAGCAGTACTTC. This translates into CASSLAGGGYEQYF.

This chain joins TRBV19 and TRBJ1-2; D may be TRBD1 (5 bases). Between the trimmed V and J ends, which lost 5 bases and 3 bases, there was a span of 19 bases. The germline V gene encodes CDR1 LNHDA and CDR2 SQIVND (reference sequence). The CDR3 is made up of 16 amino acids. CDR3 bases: TGTGCCAGTAGTCACCTCGGCGGGGGTCAGGACTATGGCTACACCTTC. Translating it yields CASSHLGGGQDYGYTF.

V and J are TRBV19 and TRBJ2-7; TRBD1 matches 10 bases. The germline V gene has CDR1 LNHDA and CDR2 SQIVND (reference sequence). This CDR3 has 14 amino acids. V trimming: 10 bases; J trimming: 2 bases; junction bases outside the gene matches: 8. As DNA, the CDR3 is TGTGCCACCGGGGACAGGGGCGAGACCTACGAGCAGTACTTC. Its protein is CATGDRGETYEQYF.

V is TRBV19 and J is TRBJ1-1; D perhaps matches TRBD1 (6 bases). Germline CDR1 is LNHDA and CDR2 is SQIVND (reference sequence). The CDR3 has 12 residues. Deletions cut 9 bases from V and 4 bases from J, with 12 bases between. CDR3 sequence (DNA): TGTGCCAGCGTCAAGGGGGGCACTGAAGCTTTCTTT. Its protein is CASVKGGTEAFF.

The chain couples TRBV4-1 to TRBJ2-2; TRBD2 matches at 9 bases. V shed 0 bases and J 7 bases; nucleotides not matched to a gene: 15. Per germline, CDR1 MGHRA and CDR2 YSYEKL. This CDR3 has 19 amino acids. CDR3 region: CASSQDPAGGREGVGELFF. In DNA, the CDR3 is TGCGCCAGCAGCCAAGACCCGGCAGGAGGGCGGGAGGGGGTCGGGGAGCTGTTTTTT.

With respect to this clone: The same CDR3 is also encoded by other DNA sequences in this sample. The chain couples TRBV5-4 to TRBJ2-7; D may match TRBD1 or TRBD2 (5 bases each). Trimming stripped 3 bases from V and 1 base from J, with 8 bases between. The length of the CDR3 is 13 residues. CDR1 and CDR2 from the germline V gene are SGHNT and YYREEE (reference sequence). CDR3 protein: CASSSGPSYEQYF. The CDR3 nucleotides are TGTGCCAGCAGCTCGGGACCGTCCTACGAGCAGTACTTC. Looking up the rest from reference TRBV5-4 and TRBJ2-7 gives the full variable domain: ETGVTQSPTHLIKTRGQQVTLRCSSQSGHNTVSWYQQALGQGPQFIFQYYREEENGRGNFPPRFSGLQFPNYSSELNVNALELDDSALYLCASSSGPSYEQYFGPGTRLTVT.

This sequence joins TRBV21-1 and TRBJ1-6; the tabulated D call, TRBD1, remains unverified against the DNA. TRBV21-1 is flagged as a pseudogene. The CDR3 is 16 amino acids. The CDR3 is CASSKEGQGRNSPLHF. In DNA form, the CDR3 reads TGTGCCAGCAGCAAAGAGGGACAGGGGCGTAATTCACCCCTCCACTTT.

The CDR3 nucleotides read TGTGCCAGCGGAGGGTTTCGCGGGGGCTCCTACAATGAGCAGTTCTTC. Its protein is CASGGFRGGSYNEQFF. The rearrangement uses TRBV5-6 and TRBJ2-1; TRBD2 agrees at 7 bases. V trimming: 7 bases; J trimming: 0 bases; junction bases outside the gene matches: 10. The germline CDR1 and CDR2 sequences are SGHDT and YYEEEE. The CDR3 is made up of 16 amino acids.

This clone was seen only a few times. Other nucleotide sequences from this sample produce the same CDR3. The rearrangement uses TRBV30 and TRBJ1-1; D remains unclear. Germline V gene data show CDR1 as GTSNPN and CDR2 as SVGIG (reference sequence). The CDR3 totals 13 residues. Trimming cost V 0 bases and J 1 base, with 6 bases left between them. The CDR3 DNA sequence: TGTGCCTGGAGTGTAACGGAGAACACTGAAGCTTTCTTT. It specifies CAWSVTENTEAFF.

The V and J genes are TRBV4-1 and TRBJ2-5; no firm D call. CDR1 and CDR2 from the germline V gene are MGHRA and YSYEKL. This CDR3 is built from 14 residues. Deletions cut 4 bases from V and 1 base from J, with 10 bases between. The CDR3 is CASSPESVQETQYF. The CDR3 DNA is TGCGCCAGCAGCCCCGAGTCGGTCCAAGAGACCCAGTACTTC.

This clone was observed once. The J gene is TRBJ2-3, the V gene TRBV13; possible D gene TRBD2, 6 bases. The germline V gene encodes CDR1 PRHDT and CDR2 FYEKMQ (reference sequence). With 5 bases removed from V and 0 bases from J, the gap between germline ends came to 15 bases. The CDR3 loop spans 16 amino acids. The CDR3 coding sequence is TGTGCCAGCAGCGCCAGGACTACGAGGAGCACAGATACGCAGTATTTT. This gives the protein CASSARTTRSTDTQYF.

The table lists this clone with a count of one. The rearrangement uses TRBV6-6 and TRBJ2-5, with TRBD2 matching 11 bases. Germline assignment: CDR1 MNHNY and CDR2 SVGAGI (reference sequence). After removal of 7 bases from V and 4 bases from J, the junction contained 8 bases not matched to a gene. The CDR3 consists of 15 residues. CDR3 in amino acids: CASTLAGGLGETQYF. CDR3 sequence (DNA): TGTGCCAGCACCTTAGCGGGGGGGCTGGGAGAGACCCAGTACTTC.